A selection of T cell receptor beta chains follows, all from one sample in a study of human T cells and chemical hapten exposure. In TCRdb, the RACE reads were re-called with MiXCR into one record per CDR3 protein. The profile shows approximately 74,000 distinct CDR3 sequences, around 30% of them singletons. This specimen was whole blood, taken in connection with sensitization to the hapten diphenylcyclopropenone (DPC). These receptors were obtained from a man aged 35-49 years with alopecia areata. Some clones in this sample may be carry-over from other donors' samples. Each CDR3 is given with its conserved first and last residue. A D gene is named only where the DNA matches it firmly. For some rows the clone size is stated as once, few or many, or as a class when expanded; others skip it.

d_call,v_call,cdr3_length,clone_size,j_call,cdr3_nt,cdr3_aa
TRBD1,TRBV29-1,13,.,TRBJ2-3,TGCAGCGTTGAGACAGGGCCGACAGATACGCAGTATTTT,CSVETGPTDTQYF
TRBD2,TRBV20-1,16,.,TRBJ2-1,TGCAGTGCTAGTTTCGGCGGGAGGGCCTCCTACAATGAGCAGTTCTTC,CSASFGGRASYNEQFF
.,TRBV12-3/TRBV12-4,13,.,TRBJ1-2,TGTGCCAGCAGGGACAGCTGGGGGTATGGCTACACCTTC,CASRDSWGYGYTF
.,TRBV2,12,.,TRBJ1-1,TGTGCCAGCAGAGGTAGGAACACTGAAGCTTTCTTT,CASRGRNTEAFF
.,TRBV5-1,13,.,TRBJ2-7,TGCGCCAGCAGGGGGGACGCGCGGTACGAGCAGTACTTC,CASRGDARYEQYF
TRBD1,TRBV7-2,14,.,TRBJ2-7,TGTGCCAGCACACGTCCGGGACAGGGTTACGAGCAGTACTTC,CASTRPGQGYEQYF
.,TRBV6-5,13,few,TRBJ1-1,TGTGCCAGCAGTTACCAGGGTAAGACTGAAGCTTTCTTT,CASSYQGKTEAFF
.,TRBV20-1,14,once,TRBJ2-3,TGCAGTGCAACAGGGGCTAGCGGCACAGATACGCAGTATTTT,CSATGASGTDTQYF
.,TRBV28,19,once,TRBJ2-3,TGTGCCAGCAGTCCAGGCTTAACAGGGAGCGGGGTAAGGCAGGATACGCAGTATTTT,CASSPGLTGSGVRQDTQYF
TRBD2,TRBV20-1,14,few,TRBJ2-3,TGCAGTGCTAGTGGACTAGCGGGTATAGATACGCAGTATTTT,CSASGLAGIDTQYF
TRBD2,TRBV11-1,14,few,TRBJ2-1,TGTGCCAGCAAGGGCGGGAGGGCCGTCAATGAGCAGTTCTTC,CASKGGRAVNEQFF
TRBD2,TRBV10-3,16,.,TRBJ2-1,TGTGCCATCAGTGAGGTCGGGGCGGGAGACAAAAATGAGCAGTTCTTC,CAISEVGAGDKNEQFF
.,TRBV4-3,15,.,TRBJ2-7,TGCGCCAGCAGCCAAGATCTCAGCGGAACGTACGAGCAGTACTTC,CASSQDLSGTYEQYF
.,TRBV6-2/TRBV6-3,15,.,TRBJ2-1,TGTGCCGCAAAGAAGGGACTCAGCTCCTACAATGAGCAGTTCTTC,CAAKKGLSSYNEQFF
.,TRBV2,16,.,TRBJ2-1,TGTGCCAGCAGTGAAGGGGGCCAGCTGTCCTACAATGAGCAGTTCTTC,CASSEGGQLSYNEQFF
TRBD1,TRBV7-9,16,few,TRBJ2-5,TGTGCCAGCAGCTTCGGACAGGCGGATCCAAAAGAGACCCAGTACTTC,CASSFGQADPKETQYF
TRBD1,TRBV6-6,13,.,TRBJ1-1,TGTGCCAGCAGTCCCCCGGGACAGGGTTATGCTTTCTTT,CASSPPGQGYAFF
.,TRBV28,14,.,TRBJ2-7,TGTGCCAGCAGTTTAATTGACAGTTCCTACGAGCAGTACTTC,CASSLIDSSYEQYF
TRBD2,TRBV7-2,18,once,TRBJ2-2,TGTGCCAGCAGCTCCCGGCCTAGGCCTAGCGGGAGTGGCGGGGAGCTGTTTTTT,CASSSRPRPSGSGGELFF
.,TRBV20-1,12,few,TRBJ1-1,TGCAGTGCTAGAGATCTAGGCAGAGAAGCTTTCTTT,CSARDLGREAFF
.,TRBV11-2,14,.,TRBJ2-3,TGTGCCAGCAGCTTAGCCAGCTTCGGGGATACGCAGTATTTT,CASSLASFGDTQYF
.,TRBV7-6,15,.,TRBJ2-7,TGTGCCAGCAGTCTATTGGACAGACCCTCCGACGAGCAGTACTTC,CASSLLDRPSDEQYF
.,TRBV28,15,.,TRBJ2-7,TGTGCCAGCAGTTTTGCGGGGTTGAGCTCCTACGAGCAGTACTTC,CASSFAGLSSYEQYF
.,TRBV12-3/TRBV12-4,14,.,TRBJ2-7,TGTGCCAGCAGTCTCCCCTCGGGCGGCTACGAGCAGTACTTC,CASSLPSGGYEQYF
TRBD1,TRBV20-1,14,few,TRBJ2-7,TGCAGTGCTAGGCCCCCAGACAGGGGTACTATGCAGTACTTC,CSARPPDRGTMQYF
.,TRBV5-1,17,.,TRBJ2-2,TGCGCCAGCAGCTTGGCCGGCGGCCTTTACGGGACCGGGGAGCTGTTTTTT,CASSLAGGLYGTGELFF
TRBD2,TRBV10-3,13,few,TRBJ2-1,TGTGCCATCAAGTCTAGCGGGAGTATTGAGCAGTTCTTC,CAIKSSGSIEQFF
TRBD2,TRBV28,15,.,TRBJ2-7,TGTGCCAGCAGTTTATCGGTAGCGGGGTTCTACGAGCAGTACTTC,CASSLSVAGFYEQYF
.,TRBV20-1,12,.,TRBJ1-1,TGCAGTGCTAGTCCCGGGGGTGTGGTAGCTTTCTTT,CSASPGGVVAFF
.,TRBV20-1,15,few,TRBJ2-5,TGCAGTGGAAGTCGTCAGGAGGGAGTCCAAGAGACCCAGTACTTC,CSGSRQEGVQETQYF
.,TRBV27,15,few,TRBJ2-3,TGTGCCAGCAGTCCCCTCGGGACATACACAGATACGCAGTATTTT,CASSPLGTYTDTQYF
.,TRBV14,15,few,TRBJ2-3,TGTGCCAGCAGCCAAGATGTAGGGAGTCCAGATACGCAGTATTTT,CASSQDVGSPDTQYF
.,TRBV9,14,.,TRBJ2-5,TGTGCCAGCAGCGCCTCGGACAGCGGGGAGACCCAGTACTTC,CASSASDSGETQYF
TRBD2,TRBV12-3/TRBV12-4,15,.,TRBJ2-1,TGTGCCAGCAGGGGGACTAGCGGTGCTTGGAATGAGCAGTTCTTC,CASRGTSGAWNEQFF
.,TRBV6-6,15,.,TRBJ1-6,TGTGCCAGCAGTTATTCGGGGACTGGTAATTCACCCCTCCACTTT,CASSYSGTGNSPLHF